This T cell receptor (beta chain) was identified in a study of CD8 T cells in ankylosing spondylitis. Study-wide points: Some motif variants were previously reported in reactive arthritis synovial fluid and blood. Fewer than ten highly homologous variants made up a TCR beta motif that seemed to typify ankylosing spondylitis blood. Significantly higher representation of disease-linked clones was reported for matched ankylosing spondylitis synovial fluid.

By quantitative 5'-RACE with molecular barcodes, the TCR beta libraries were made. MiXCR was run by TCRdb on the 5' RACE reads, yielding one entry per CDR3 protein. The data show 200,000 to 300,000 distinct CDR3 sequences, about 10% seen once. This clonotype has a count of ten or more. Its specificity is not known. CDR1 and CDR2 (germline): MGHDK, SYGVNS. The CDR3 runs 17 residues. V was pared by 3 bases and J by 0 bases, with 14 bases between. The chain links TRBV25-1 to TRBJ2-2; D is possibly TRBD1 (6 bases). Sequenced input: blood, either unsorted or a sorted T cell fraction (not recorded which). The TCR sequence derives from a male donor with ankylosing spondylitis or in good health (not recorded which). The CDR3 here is CASSDSPGQPNTGELFF. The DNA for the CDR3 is TGTGCCAGCAGTGACTCACCCGGACAGCCGAACACCGGGGAGCTGTTTTTT.